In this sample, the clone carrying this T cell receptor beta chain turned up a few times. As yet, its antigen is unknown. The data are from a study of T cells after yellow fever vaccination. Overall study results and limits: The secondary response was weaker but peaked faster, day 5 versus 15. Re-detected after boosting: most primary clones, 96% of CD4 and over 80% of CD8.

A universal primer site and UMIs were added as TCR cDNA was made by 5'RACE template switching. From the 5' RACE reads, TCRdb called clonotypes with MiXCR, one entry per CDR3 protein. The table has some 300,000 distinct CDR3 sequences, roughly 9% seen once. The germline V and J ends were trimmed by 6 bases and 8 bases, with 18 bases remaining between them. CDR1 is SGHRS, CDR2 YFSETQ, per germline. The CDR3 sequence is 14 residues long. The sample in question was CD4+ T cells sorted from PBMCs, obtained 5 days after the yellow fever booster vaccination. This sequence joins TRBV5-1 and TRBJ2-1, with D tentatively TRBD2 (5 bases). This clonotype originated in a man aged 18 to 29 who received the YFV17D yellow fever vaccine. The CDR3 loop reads CASNSGPGSDEQFF. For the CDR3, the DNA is TGCGCCAGCAATTCCGGCCCGGGGAGCGATGAGCAGTTCTTC.